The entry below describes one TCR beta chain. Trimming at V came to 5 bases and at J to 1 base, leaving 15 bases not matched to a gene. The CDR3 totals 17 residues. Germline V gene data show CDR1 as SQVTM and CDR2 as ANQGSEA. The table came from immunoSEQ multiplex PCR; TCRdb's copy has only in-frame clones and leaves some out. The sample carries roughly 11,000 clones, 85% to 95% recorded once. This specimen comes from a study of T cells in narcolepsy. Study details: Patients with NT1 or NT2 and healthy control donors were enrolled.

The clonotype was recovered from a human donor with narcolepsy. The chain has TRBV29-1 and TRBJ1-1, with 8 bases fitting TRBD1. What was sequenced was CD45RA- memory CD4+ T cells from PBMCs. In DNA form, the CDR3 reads TGCAGCGTTCGAGTCGGGGCAGGGGGCTTCTGGAACACTGAAGCTTTCTTT. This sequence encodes CSVRVGAGGFWNTEAFF. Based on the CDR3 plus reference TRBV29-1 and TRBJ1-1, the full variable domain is SAVISQKPSRDICQRGTSLTIQCQVDSQVTMMFWYRQQPGQSLTLIATANQGSEATYESGFVIDKFPISRPNLTFSTLTVSNMSPEDSSIYLCSVRVGAGGFWNTEAFFGQGTRLTVV.